This T cell receptor beta chain was found in a study of shared clonotypes between healthy human individuals. Assay used: immunoSEQ multiplex PCR; TCRdb lists only in-frame clones, some missing. The sample comprises 2,500,000 or so clones, under 95% of which are singletons, and approximately 0.36% rests with the top ten. The CDR3 runs 16 residues. Germline V gene lookup returns CDR1 MDHEN and CDR2 SYDVKM. Trimming left V 6 bases short and J 0 bases short, with 15 bases between. Input material: naive CD4+ T cells from PBMCs. Subset here: CD45RA+ positively selected. The rearrangement joins TRBV28 to TRBJ2-1, with D tentatively TRBD1 (6 bases). This receptor was identified in a man between 18 and 35 years old in good health. Some clones in this sample may be carry-over from other donors' samples. Here the CDR3 reads CASRETGSSSYNEQFF. The DNA of the CDR3 is TGTGCCAGCAGGGAGACAGGCTCTAGCTCCTACAATGAGCAGTTCTTC.